The source of this T cell receptor (beta chain) is a study of T cells expressing NK-cell markers. Study-wide results and limits: In about six donors, dominant CD3+CD56+NKG2C+ clonotypes ranked among the top 10 CD8+ clonotypes. In four donors, these clonotypes also led the CD3+CD56-NKG2C+ fraction. Uncertainty persisted over the HCMV specificity of expanded NKG2C+ T cell clones.

A remark on this clonotype: Antigen: not known.

TCRdb re-called the 5' RACE reads and shows each CDR3 protein once, DNA omitted. This sample carries about 260,000 distinct CDR3 sequences, with roughly 4.2% going to the ten biggest clones. Looked up from germline, CDR1 is SGHRS and CDR2 is YFSETQ. The CDR3 runs to 17 residues. The sample taken for sequencing was blood T cells: a sorted CD56 or NKG2C T cell subset, CD4+ or CD8+ T cells, or bulk PBMC T cells (not recorded which). The receptor comes from a woman aged 18-69 years in good health. V usage is TRBV5-1 and J usage is TRBJ1-1; TCRdb designates TRBD1, a call that cannot be tested without DNA. The CDR3 is CASSLGGTGGSGTEAFF.